This paragraph reports one T cell receptor (beta chain). In its sample, this clonotype was seen a few times. Its antigen remains undetermined. Base quality data are lacking; no much larger clone is found one base away. The entry originates in a study of T cell repertoires in cytomegalovirus infection (dated by TCRdb to 2018 to 2020). Broadly, across the study: Donor HLA type was relevant to the analysis, as public TCR beta signatures indicated carriage of CMV infection together with the matching HLA type.

TCRdb names Illumina HiSeq 1500 as the instrument used. TCRdb ran its own pipeline on the public reads, namely fastp trimming at Q25 and MiXCR clone calling, and kept in-frame beta chains. Each CDR3 protein gets just one entry, which takes the most common genes and DNA from the rows behind it. The sample table records approximately 400,000 distinct CDR3 sequences; around 32% of these occur just once. Of the sample, roughly 13% is held by the ten largest clones. The full study reports these points: The ex vivo response was dominated by HLA-C-restricted CMV-specific TCR beta clonotypes, and the single most frequent clonotype in two of eight donors was supplied by these HLA-C-restricted clonotypes. Carriers of CMV infection plus the relevant HLA type were discriminated by the cumulative frequency of public TCR beta family members in the study cohort and in an independent approximately 360-donor cohort.

Taken from cysteine to phenylalanine, the CDR3 has 15 residues. CDR3 DNA only is kept here, 45 bases in frame from base 1. The germline V gene provides CDR1 SGHRS and CDR2 YFSETQ. At the junction V is shortened by 4 bases and J by 8 bases, with 19 bases in between. This receptor chain uses TRBV5-1 and TRBJ2-1; TRBD2 is a weak D gene call, 5 bases matching. The TCR originated in a human donor in good health (CMV status not recorded). Some clones in this sample may be carry-over from other donors' samples. Source material: PBMCs. The nucleotide sequence is TGCGCCAGCAGCCCCTCCGGAGAGGGCCCGGATGAGCAGTTCTTC. Its protein product is CASSPSGEGPDEQFF.